This entry is about one TCR beta chain. This entry belongs to a study of blood T cell repertoires in COVID-19. For the study at large: The United States, Italy and Spain provided the acute and convalescent COVID-19 samples. PBMCs, B-cell-depleted T cells, or T cells provided the cDNA or gDNA that made up the material.

Per the authors' pipeline: Amplification of reference gene primers provided the estimated nucleated cell counts. This table comes from immunoSEQ multiplex PCR, and its TCRdb copy is limited to in-frame clones, with some not included. V and J calls and clone size come straight from that table; D and trimming were deduced from the DNA. This sample carries 150,000 to 170,000 clones, around 85% of them seen once, and the ten largest clones take roughly 29%. The V gene's germline CDR1 is MNHEY and CDR2 SVGEGT. With 6 bases removed from V and 3 bases from J, the gap between germline ends came to 11 bases. The CDR3 extends over 13 amino acids.

This TCR was recovered from a woman aged 60-75 years with acute or convalescent COVID-19. Sample: peripheral blood. This chain connects TRBV6-2 or TRBV6-3 to TRBJ1-1, with D tentatively TRBD1 (5 bases). CDR3 region: CASRPQGDTEAFF. As DNA, the CDR3 is TGTGCCAGCAGACCTCAGGGTGACACTGAAGCTTTCTTT.